This TCR beta chain was recorded in a study of molecular identifiers for immune sequencing clone quantification. Points from the study as a whole: Spiked Jurkat TCR RNA equal to one cell could reportedly be picked out among 1 million or so naive cells.

As CD8+CD4-CCR7+CD45RA+ cells, naive CD8 T cells were sorted. The sample holds many counts of this clonotype. As yet, its antigen is unknown. CDR1 is SEHNR and CDR2 is FQNEAQ in the germline V gene (reference sequence). Trimming at V came to 1 base and at J to 1 base, leaving 16 bases not matched to a gene. The CDR3 contains 20 residues. Bulk libraries came from a prior protocol with listed TCR primers. Using its own MiXCR run on the PCR reads, TCRdb lists one record per CDR3 protein. Counted here are 60,000 to 70,000 distinct CDR3 sequences, around 18% occurring once; the ten biggest clones make up around 1.4%.

The V call is TRBV7-9, the J call TRBJ2-4; TRBD2 matches at 7 bases. This TCR came from a human donor in good health. Some libraries in this study had Jurkat cell RNA spiked in. Sequencing input: naive CD8+ T cells from blood, with Jurkat cell RNA spiked in. Subset described: FACS-sorted CD8+CD4-CCR7+CD45RA+ naive T cells. The CDR3: CASSLGGEGTSVEAKNIQYF. As DNA, the CDR3 is TGTGCCAGCAGCTTAGGAGGGGAGGGCACTAGCGTTGAGGCCAAAAACATTCAGTACTTC.